These T cell receptor beta chains were read from a single sample in a study of cytomegalovirus exposure and HLA in healthy donors. This table comes from immunoSEQ multiplex PCR, and its TCRdb copy is limited to in-frame clones, with some not included. The repertoire holds approximately 190,000 clones, with around 75% as singletons. What was sequenced was PBMCs. Receptors originate from a man aged 35 to 55 in good health and CMV-seropositive. Both conserved end residues are trimmed from each CDR3. Each record gives: V gene, J gene, CDR3 protein.

>TRBV28|TRBJ1-6
ASRPPSNSPLH
>TRBV30|TRBJ1-5
AWSEQGYQPQH
>TRBV5-4|TRBJ2-7
ASSSGTGYHEQY
>TRBV4-3|TRBJ2-7
ASSQGTGPSYEQY
>TRBV9|TRBJ1-1
ASSVAQGGYTEAF
>TRBV7-2|TRBJ1-3
ASSFVGNTIY
>TRBV18|TRBJ1-4
ASSPGWEEKLF
>TRBV7-2|TRBJ2-4
ASSLIGGVGNIQY
>TRBV4-3|TRBJ2-2
ASSSGTHNTGELF
>TRBV13|TRBJ2-1
ASTLTAGGYYNEQF
>TRBV25-1|TRBJ1-2
ASSDPGIAGYGYT
>TRBV4-3|TRBJ1-2
ASSQERGTVYGYT
>TRBV6-1|TRBJ2-3
ASSDGAGGGDTQY
>TRBV19|TRBJ2-4
ASSIEGAGNIQY
>TRBV29-1|TRBJ2-7
SVDADWKGEQY
>TRBV2|TRBJ1-2
ASSVRGGYGYT
>TRBV7-8|TRBJ1-3
ASSLFGIEGQSSGNTIY
>TRBV7-3|TRBJ1-3
ASSSGQAGNTIY
>TRBV4-3|TRBJ1-4
ASSHGTAEKLF
>TRBV28|TRBJ1-1
ASSPPGPGDSTEAF
>TRBV7-3|TRBJ2-3
ASSSPPADTQY
>TRBV19|TRBJ1-3
ASRPFQGARNTIY
>TRBV7-8|TRBJ2-5
ASSLTGSQTQY
>TRBV30|.
AWSPGGTNEQY
>TRBV29-1|TRBJ2-1
SHGQVYNERF
>TRBV7-2|TRBJ2-7
ASSLAGSYEQY
>TRBV28|TRBJ2-7
ASRSDRVVYEQY
>TRBV2|TRBJ2-5
ASSGFKRAIQETQY
>TRBV28|TRBJ2-3
ASTEQARVGTQY
>TRBV11-2|TRBJ2-5
ASSVSFQETQY
>TRBV9|TRBJ2-2
ASSVQGQIGELF
>TRBV19|TRBJ2-5
ASSIEGAETQY
>TRBV6-6|TRBJ1-2
ASSYSTGNYGYT
>TRBV4-1|TRBJ1-5
ASSPYQGGSNQPQH
>TRBV2|TRBJ2-5
ASTSLAGGSQETQY
>TRBV19|TRBJ2-7
ASSPWTGDNEQY
>TRBV9|TRBJ2-7
ASSVRDSFYEQY
>TRBV6-5|TRBJ1-2
ASTGQWFRGYT
>TRBV7-8|TRBJ1-5
ASSPTGTGNQPQH
>TRBV27|TRBJ1-2
ASSPGDWGYGYT
>TRBV19|TRBJ2-7
ASTRTGGPYEQY
>TRBV6-5|TRBJ2-4
ASSYVGRGRNIQY
>TRBV4-3|TRBJ2-6
ASSQDAGPSGANVLT
>TRBV5-1|TRBJ1-5
ASSSGTGGGGNQPQH
>TRBV6-5|TRBJ2-7
ASSYSGTSGAYEQY
>TRBV7-9|TRBJ1-4
ASSTAGGANEKLF
>TRBV13|TRBJ2-2
ASSRGAPTGELF
>TRBV11-2|TRBJ2-5
ASSLFTGGPEQY
>TRBV4-2|TRBJ1-2
ASSGTGQPLGYT
>TRBV28|TRBJ2-7
VSSLPGTGSYEQY
>TRBV2|TRBJ2-5
ASSGTIRSETQY
>TRBV6-1|TRBJ1-2
ASREDGGASYGYT
>TRBV18|TRBJ1-4
ASSSARGSTTNEKLF
>TRBV11-2|TRBJ2-5
ASSLVTGGLLRTQY
>TRBV6-1|TRBJ2-7
ASSSQGAFYEQY
>TRBV19|TRBJ1-6
ASVDRGGPPLH
>TRBV19|TRBJ2-7
ASSRTGPRDEQY
>TRBV7-8|TRBJ2-5
ASSLGQGETQY
>TRBV27|TRBJ1-1
ASSWTGGTAAEAF